Below, 13 T cell receptor beta chains from the same sample are listed, as sequenced in a study of OX40 agonist ivuxolimab in advanced cancers. TCRdb's copy holds only in-frame clones and misses some; the assay was immunoSEQ multiplex PCR. The sample has about 82,000 clones, less than 85% seen once; the top ten hold around 0.84%. Specimen: CD4+ or CD8+ T cells sorted from blood, collected in a trial of the OX40 agonist ivuxolimab. The receptor set was obtained from an adult with an advanced solid tumor such as melanoma, head and neck, liver or kidney cancer.

The rearrangement joins TRBV11-2 to TRBJ1-2; no firm D call. Germline V gene data show CDR1 as SGHAT and CDR2 as FQNNGV. Between the trimmed V and J ends, which lost 1 base and 5 bases, there was a span of 11 bases. The CDR3 is made up of 14 amino acids. CDR3 sequence reads: CASSLVGSVYGYTF. Written as DNA, the CDR3 is TGTGCCAGCAGCTTAGTGGGGAGCGTATATGGCTACACCTTC.

The rearrangement links TRBV21-1 to TRBJ2-7; the table's D call, TRBD1, has no DNA check behind it. TRBV21-1 is listed as a pseudogene. The length of the CDR3 is 16 residues. The DNA of the CDR3 is TGTGCCAGCAGCAAAGGCCCTGGGACAGGGGACTACGAGCAGTACTTC. Residues: CASSKGPGTGDYEQYF.

This clone showed up just once. V usage is TRBV5-5 and J usage is TRBJ1-1; D is perhaps TRBD1 (5 bases). The germline CDR1 and CDR2 sequences are SGHKS and YYEKEE (reference sequence). The V end lost 3 bases, the J end lost 1 base, and 16 bases lay between the germline ends. The CDR3 has 16 residues. The CDR3 DNA reads as TGTGCCAGCAGCTCGCGAGGGAGGGGCACGAACACTGAAGCTTTCTTT. Translating gives CASSSRGRGTNTEAFF.

V is TRBV5-8 and J is TRBJ2-2, with D perhaps matching TRBD1 (6 bases). CDR1 SGHTS and CDR2 YDEGEE come from the germline V gene. The V end was cut by 6 bases, the J end by 3 bases, with 12 bases between. There are 14 residues in the CDR3. The CDR3 reads CASNLGGYTGELFF. The CDR3 bases are TGTGCCAGCAACCTAGGGGGTTACACCGGGGAGCTGTTTTTT.

This clone was found a few times. The gene calls are TRBV7-8 and TRBJ1-5; 9 bases agree with TRBD1. CDR1 SGHVS and CDR2 FQNEAQ come from the germline V gene. There are 13 residues in the CDR3. V trimming: 5 bases; J trimming: 5 bases; junction bases outside the gene matches: 1. CDR3: CASSRDRDQPQHF. As DNA, the CDR3 is TGTGCCAGCAGCCGGGACAGGGATCAGCCCCAGCATTTT.

This clone was counted between two and nine times. The J gene is TRBJ1-5, the V gene TRBV7-2, with D tentatively TRBD1 (5 bases). CDR3 size: 15 residues. CDR1 is SGHTA and CDR2 is FQGNSA in the germline V gene. The ends were cut back, 0 bases at V and 4 bases at J, with 10 bases in the middle. CDR3 DNA sequence: TGTGCCAGCAGCTTAGCGGCGGCAGGGAATCAGCCCCAGCATTTT. It yields the protein CASSLAAAGNQPQHF.

About this clone: Germline and junction disagree at one end, which may indicate a read error. This chain links TRBV11-3 with TRBJ2-1; 9 nucleotides match TRBD1. CDR1 is SGHNT, CDR2 YENEEA, per germline. The CDR3 consists of 16 residues. The CDR3 sequence is CASSLDLGQGYNEQLF. As DNA, the CDR3 is TGTGCCAGCAGCTTAGATCTGGGACAGGGTTACAATGAGCAGCTCTTC.

This chain uses TRBV2 with TRBJ2-6; D is perhaps TRBD1 (5 bases). The ends were cut back, 4 bases at V and 0 bases at J, with 13 bases in the middle. Germline values: CDR1 SNHLY, CDR2 FYNNEI. CDR3 length: 17 amino acids. In DNA, the CDR3 is TGTGCCAGCAGTGCTTTAGGGGCCCACTCTGGGGCCAACGTCCTGACTTTC. As protein: CASSALGAHSGANVLTF.

V and J are TRBV5-6 and TRBJ2-5, with TRBD2 matching over 10 bases. This CDR3 contains 15 residues. V was clipped by 0 bases and J by 8 bases; unmatched bases: 7. Germline-derived CDR1 and CDR2 are SGHDT and YYEEEE. The CDR3 loop reads CASSLVAGGKRTQYF. CDR3 DNA: TGTGCCAGCAGCTTGGTAGCGGGGGGCAAGAGAACCCAGTACTTC.

This chain links TRBV5-6 with TRBJ2-3; tentative D call: TRBD2 (6 bases). Germline CDR1 SGHDT, CDR2 YYEEEE. V lost 0 bases, J lost 0 bases, and 8 bases lay in between. This CDR3 is built from 15 residues. In DNA form, the CDR3 reads TGTGCCAGCAGCTTGGGGGCGGGGAGCACAGATACGCAGTATTTT. Its translation is CASSLGAGSTDTQYF.

V and J are TRBV2 and TRBJ2-7, with no clear D. V gave up 2 bases and J gave up 3 bases, with 11 bases separating them. In germline, CDR1 is SNHLY, CDR2 FYNNEI. CDR3 length equals 14 residues. Here the CDR3 DNA reads TGTGCCAGCAGTGAATTGGAGACGGTCTACGAGCAGTACTTC. Protein: CASSELETVYEQYF.

This clone was found a few times. The chain joins TRBV5-4 to TRBJ1-6; D is possibly TRBD1 (6 bases). Germline V gives CDR1 SGHNT, CDR2 YYREEE (reference sequence). There are 14 residues in the CDR3. V lost 4 bases, J lost 8 bases, and 13 bases lay in between. CDR3 sequence reads: CASSGPDRHSPLHF. The CDR3 coding sequence is TGTGCCAGCAGCGGGCCAGACAGGCATTCACCCCTCCACTTT.

This sequence joins TRBV7-2 and TRBJ2-7; no reliable D call. Germline CDR1 and CDR2: SGHTA and FQGNSA. CDR3 length equals 16 residues. V was shortened by 1 base and J by 0 bases, with 13 bases between the two germline ends. The CDR3 DNA sequence: TGTGCCAGCAGCTTAGTCGACACACTGCCCTCCTACGAGCAGTACTTC. Its translation is CASSLVDTLPSYEQYF. Full variable domain (missing parts from reference TRBV7-2 and TRBJ2-7): GAGVSQSPSNKVTEKGKDVELRCDPISGHTALYWYRQSLGQGLEFLIYFQGNSAPDKSGLPSDRFSAERTGGSVSTLTIQRTQQEDSAVYLCASSLVDTLPSYEQYFGPGTRLTVT.